Reported below is one TCR beta chain. Its antigen is still unknown. Using immunoSEQ multiplex PCR, the repertoire was profiled, and TCRdb retains in-frame clones only, with some absent. The data show roughly 120,000 clones, 75% to 90% seen once. Looked up from germline, CDR1 is SGHTA and CDR2 is FQGTGA. V was pared by 4 bases and J by 1 base, with 9 bases of the junction left unmatched. The CDR3 totals 18 residues. The data were obtained in a study of T cell responses to AZD1222 COVID-19 vaccine. Study findings and constraints: Reports indicate that nearly half of spike-specific TCRs are directed at unmutated variant regions.

V gene TRBV7-3 combines with J gene TRBJ2-1; 11 bases are shared with TRBD1. The sample here was peripheral blood, taken on day 0 of AZD1222 vaccination. The receptor comes from an adult in good health. Here the CDR3 reads CASSSDGTGGPSYNEQFF. As DNA, the CDR3 is TGTGCCAGCAGCTCAGACGGGACAGGGGGTCCTTCCTACAATGAGCAGTTCTTC.